This TCR beta chain was sequenced in a study of T cell changes during pregnancy in multiple sclerosis. Data came from immunoSEQ multiplex PCR; TCRdb stores just in-frame clones and leaves some out. The sample lists 35,000 or so clones, 88% seen once, with 1.2% in the top ten. Germline V gives CDR1 SGHAT, CDR2 FQNNGV. CDR3 size: 13 residues. With 3 bases removed from V and 2 bases from J, the gap between germline ends came to 6 bases. This chain links TRBV11-2 with TRBJ2-3; D is undetermined. The sequencing here drew on CD4+ T cells from peripheral blood mononuclear cells, taken before pregnancy. This TCR derives from a female donor with multiple sclerosis, enrolled in a pregnancy study. In nucleotides, the CDR3 is TGTGCCAGCAGCTTCGCAGACACAGATACGCAGTATTTT. Translated: CASSFADTDTQYF.